Listed below are T cell receptor beta chains from one sample, sequenced in a study of shared clonotypes between healthy human individuals. The data were produced by immunoSEQ multiplex PCR, yet TCRdb's version contains in-frame clones alone and is incomplete. Of roughly 1 million clones listed, about 75% are singletons. The sample consisted of memory CD4+ T cells sorted from blood. The receptors were gathered from a young man in good health. Each CDR3 is given with its conserved first and last residue. Each record gives: V gene, J gene, D gene, clone size, CDR3 protein, CDR3 DNA. The D gene is left open where the match is weak. Expanded clones get a size class; other rows say once, few or many, or leave the size out.

TRBV6-5,TRBJ2-7,TRBD1,once,CASSPTGTGGNEQYF,TGTGCCAGCAGTCCAACCGGGACAGGGGGGAACGAGCAGTACTTC
TRBV2,TRBJ1-1,NA,few,CASRKSDLNTEAFF,TGTGCCAGCAGAAAGAGCGACCTGAACACTGAAGCTTTCTTT
TRBV9,TRBJ2-6,NA,NA,CASSRRGALAGANVLTF,TGTGCCAGCAGTCGCCGGGGGGCGCTTGCTGGGGCCAACGTCCTGACTTTC
TRBV6-1,TRBJ1-5,NA,once,CASTGGGRQPQHF,TGTGCCAGCACCGGGGGGGGGCGCCAGCCCCAGCATTTT
TRBV6-1,TRBJ2-7,NA,NA,CASNSYEQYF,TGTGCCAGCAATTCCTACGAGCAGTACTTC
TRBV10-3,TRBJ2-7,NA,NA,CAISGINQGSFEQYF,TGTGCCATCAGTGGGATAAATCAGGGGTCGTTCGAGCAGTACTTC
TRBV21-1,TRBJ1-2,NA,NA,CASSNWDAGLWGYTF,TGTGCCAGCAGCAACTGGGACGCTGGGCTATGGGGCTACACCTTC
TRBV6-1,TRBJ1-1,NA,NA,CASSVGSAGTEAFF,TGTGCCAGCAGTGTGGGGTCGGCTGGCACTGAAGCTTTCTTT
TRBV11-2,TRBJ2-2,TRBD2,NA,CASSFTSGGAAGELFF,TGTGCCAGCAGCTTTACTAGCGGGGGGGCAGCCGGGGAGCTGTTTTTT
TRBV5-6,TRBJ1-1,NA,few,CASSPGGGPMNTEAFF,TGTGCCAGCAGCCCAGGTGGAGGGCCAATGAACACTGAAGCTTTCTTT
TRBV18,TRBJ2-1,NA,NA,CASSPPLAALSYNEQFF,TGTGCCAGCTCACCACCCCTGGCGGCCCTATCCTACAATGAGCAGTTCTTC
TRBV10-3,TRBJ1-3,NA,NA,CAISEGGSPSSGNTIYF,TGTGCCATCAGTGAGGGGGGCAGCCCCAGCTCTGGAAACACCATATATTTT
TRBV6-5,TRBJ2-2,NA,NA,CASSWTVAGELFF,TGTGCCAGCAGTTGGACAGTGGCCGGGGAGCTGTTTTTT
TRBV7-2,TRBJ2-1,NA,NA,CASSPRLSSGNEQFF,TGTGCCAGCAGCCCCCGCCTTAGTAGCGGAAATGAGCAGTTCTTC
TRBV4-1,TRBJ2-5,NA,NA,CASSQWQQETQYF,TGCGCCAGCAGCCAATGGCAGCAAGAGACCCAGTACTTC
TRBV7-7,TRBJ2-5,NA,NA,CASSVGGLLETQYF,TGTGCTAGCAGTGTAGGTGGCCTATTGGAGACCCAGTACTTC
TRBV11-2,TRBJ1-3,TRBD1,NA,CASSSRTGGVNTIYF,TGTGCCAGCAGCTCGCGGACAGGGGGCGTAAACACCATATATTTT
TRBV7-2,TRBJ2-7,TRBD2,NA,CASSQTGTSGYEQYF,TGTGCCAGCAGCCAAACCGGGACTAGCGGCTACGAGCAGTACTTC
TRBV28,TRBJ2-1,NA,NA,CVAEENNEQFF,TGTGTAGCGGAGGAAAACAATGAGCAGTTCTTC
TRBV2,TRBJ2-3,NA,NA,CASIFRPTDTQYF,TGTGCCAGCATTTTCCGACCCACAGATACGCAGTATTTT
TRBV21-1,TRBJ2-3,NA,NA,CASRGKTVDTQYF,TGTGCCAGCAGAGGGAAGACGGTAGATACGCAGTATTTT
TRBV5-8,TRBJ2-1,TRBD1,few,CASSRDRGLYNEQFF,TGTGCCAGCAGCCGGGACAGGGGGCTCTACAATGAGCAGTTCTTC
TRBV5-6,TRBJ1-6,TRBD1,NA,CASSSGTGAFLNSPLHF,TGTGCCAGCAGCTCGGGGACAGGGGCCTTTTTGAATTCACCCCTCCACTTT
TRBV5-1,TRBJ1-1,NA,NA,CASSQSRQVENTEAFF,TGCGCCAGCAGCCAATCCCGACAGGTGGAGAACACTGAAGCTTTCTTT
TRBV21-1,TRBJ2-2,NA,few,CASTFTGRTTGELFF,TGTGCCAGCACCTTCACAGGGAGAACCACCGGGGAGCTGTTTTTT